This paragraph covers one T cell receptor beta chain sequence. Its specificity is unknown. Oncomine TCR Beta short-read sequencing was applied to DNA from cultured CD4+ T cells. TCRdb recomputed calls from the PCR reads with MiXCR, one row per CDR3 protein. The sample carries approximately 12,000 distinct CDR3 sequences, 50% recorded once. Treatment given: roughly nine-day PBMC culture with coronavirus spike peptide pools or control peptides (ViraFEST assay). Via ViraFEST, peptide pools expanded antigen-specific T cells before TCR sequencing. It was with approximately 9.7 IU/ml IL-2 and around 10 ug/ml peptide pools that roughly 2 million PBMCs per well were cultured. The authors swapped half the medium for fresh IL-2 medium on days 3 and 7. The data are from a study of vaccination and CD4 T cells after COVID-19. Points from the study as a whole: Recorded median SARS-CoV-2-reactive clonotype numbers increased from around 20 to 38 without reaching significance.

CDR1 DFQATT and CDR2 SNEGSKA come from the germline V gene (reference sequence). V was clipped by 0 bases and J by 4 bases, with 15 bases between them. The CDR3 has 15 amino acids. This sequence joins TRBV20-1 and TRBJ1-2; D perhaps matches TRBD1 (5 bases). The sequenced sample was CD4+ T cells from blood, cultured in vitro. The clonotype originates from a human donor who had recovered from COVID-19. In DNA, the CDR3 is TGCAGTGCTAGAGACGGGCCGGGAACAGGCTATGGCTACACCTTC. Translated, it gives CSARDGPGTGYGYTF.